This entry lists 7 T cell receptor beta chains sequenced from one sample in a study of blood T cell repertoires in COVID-19. The table came from immunoSEQ multiplex PCR; TCRdb's copy has only in-frame clones and leaves some out. This sample has 300,000 to 450,000 clones; roughly 85% occur once, and the top ten carry roughly 3.9%. Source material: peripheral blood. These receptors came from a woman in her late teens or twenties with acute or convalescent COVID-19.

The chain recombines TRBV7-8 with TRBJ2-1; 10 nucleotides agree with TRBD2. V lost 4 bases and J lost 6; bases outside the gene matches: 12. The CDR3 is 17 residues long. Germline V gene lookup returns CDR1 SGHVS and CDR2 FQNEAQ. CDR3 bases: TGTGCCAGCAGCTCCCCTCCCGGGACTAGCGCCATCAATGAGCAGTTCTTC. Translated: CASSSPPGTSAINEQFF.

The gene calls are TRBV11-2 and TRBJ2-1; D gene ambiguous. In germline, CDR1 is SGHAT, CDR2 FQNNGV. Deletions cut 4 bases from V and 4 bases from J, with 17 bases between. CDR3 length equals 16 residues. CDR3 sequence (DNA): TGTGCCAGCAGCTCCCTCCGTACATCCCATTACAATGAGCAGTTCTTC. This gives the protein CASSSLRTSHYNEQFF.

V usage is TRBV29-1 and J usage is TRBJ1-3; 8 bases are shared with TRBD1. This CDR3 comprises 12 residues. V dropped 6 bases and J dropped 6; count of bases not matched to a gene: 4. Germline V lookup: CDR1 SQVTM, CDR2 ANQGSEA. CDR3: CSVQTGENTIYF. The DNA of the CDR3 is TGCAGCGTCCAGACAGGGGAAAACACCATATATTTT.

V usage is TRBV7-6 and J usage is TRBJ2-1; D is unclear. This CDR3 has 16 amino acids. The germline V gene has CDR1 SGHVS and CDR2 FNYEAQ. V lost 4 bases to trimming and J lost 0 bases, with 13 bases between them. The CDR3 region is CASSSYPRLSYNEQFF. CDR3 sequence (DNA): TGTGCCAGCAGCTCGTATCCTAGGCTCTCCTACAATGAGCAGTTCTTC.

The V gene is TRBV6-5, the J gene TRBJ2-3, with a possible D match to TRBD2 (6 bases). V lost 8 bases, J lost 0 bases, and 12 bases lay in between. This CDR3 comprises 14 residues. Germline CDR1 reads MNHEY; CDR2 reads SVGAGI. The CDR3 DNA is TGTGCCAGCCCCAGGAGGGTTAGCACAGATACGCAGTATTTT. It yields the protein CASPRRVSTDTQYF.

V gene TRBV5-5 combines with J gene TRBJ1-2; D perhaps matches TRBD1 (6 bases). Trimming left V 3 bases short and J 4 bases short, with 10 bases between. The germline CDR1 and CDR2 sequences are SGHKS and YYEKEE (reference sequence). CDR3 length: 13 residues. CDR3: CASSSGQFYGYTF. The CDR3 DNA is TGTGCCAGCAGCTCCGGACAGTTCTATGGCTACACCTTC.

J is TRBJ1-4 and V is TRBV5-1, with D possibly being TRBD1 (6 bases). Germline V gene sequence: CDR1 SGHRS, CDR2 YFSETQ. V was clipped by 4 bases and J by 4 bases, with 17 bases between them. This CDR3 is 16 amino acids long. CDR3 bases: TGCGCCAGCAGCCTTACCGACAGGCCTTTTAATGAAAAACTGTTTTTT. This translates into CASSLTDRPFNEKLFF.